This T cell receptor beta chain emerged from a study of T cells in tuberculosis. Broader study findings: Low-affinity CD1B-GMM tetramer-binding T cells may have been missed.

Profiled with immunoSEQ multiplex PCR; TCRdb holds only in-frame clones, not every one. Of approximately 60,000 clones in the sample, 81% were seen once. Sorting used thawed, overnight-rested PBMC stained with anti-CD3, a viability dye and GMM-loaded CD1B tetramer. The CD1B tetramers carried C32 glucose monomycolate purified from Rhodococcus equi. V was pared by 7 bases and J by 10 bases, with 14 bases of the junction left unmatched. Germline CDR1 LNHDA, CDR2 SQIVND (reference sequence). The length of the CDR3 is 16 residues. V gene TRBV19 combines with J gene TRBJ1-6, with TRBD1 identical over 9 bases. The source material was CD1b-GMM tetramer-negative cells sorted from PBMCs. The receptor was isolated from an adult woman with latent tuberculosis. The CDR3 is CASTPWGDRESSPLHF. The CDR3 DNA reads TGTGCCAGTACCCCTTGGGGGGACAGGGAATCGTCACCCCTCCACTTT.